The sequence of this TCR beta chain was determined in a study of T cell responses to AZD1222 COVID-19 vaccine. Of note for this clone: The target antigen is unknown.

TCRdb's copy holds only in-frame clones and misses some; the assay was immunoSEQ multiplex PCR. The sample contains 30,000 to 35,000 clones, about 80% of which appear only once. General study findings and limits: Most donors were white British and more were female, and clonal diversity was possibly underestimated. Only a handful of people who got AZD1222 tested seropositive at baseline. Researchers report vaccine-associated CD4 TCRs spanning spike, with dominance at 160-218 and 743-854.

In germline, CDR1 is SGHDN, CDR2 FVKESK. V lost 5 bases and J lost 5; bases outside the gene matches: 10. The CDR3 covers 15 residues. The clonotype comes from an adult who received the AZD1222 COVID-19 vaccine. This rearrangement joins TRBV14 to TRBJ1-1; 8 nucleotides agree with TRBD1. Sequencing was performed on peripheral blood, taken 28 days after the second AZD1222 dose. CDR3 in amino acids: CASSLAGGRGTEAFF. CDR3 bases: TGTGCCAGCAGCTTAGCAGGGGGCCGGGGAACTGAAGCTTTCTTT.